The rows below give T cell receptor beta chains drawn from one sample of a study of vaccination and CD4 T cells after COVID-19. Which antigens these TCRs recognize remains unknown. MiXCR was run by TCRdb on the PCR reads, yielding one entry per CDR3 protein. The table has around 5,200 distinct CDR3 sequences, roughly 40% seen once. The source material was CD4+ T cells from blood, cultured in vitro. These receptor sequences come from a human donor in good health. Both conserved end residues are part of each CDR3. A D gene is named only where the DNA matches it firmly. Clone size is shown for a subset of rows, as once, few, many or a class of expanded clone.

>TRBV3-1|TRBJ1-1|-|-
TGTGCCAGCACCGAGAGTAGCGCGAACACTGAAGCTTTCTTT
CASTESSANTEAFF
>TRBV19|TRBJ1-1|few|-
TGTGCCAGTAGTGTACAGGGGAACACTGAAGCTTTCTTT
CASSVQGNTEAFF
>TRBV20-1|TRBJ1-1|-|-
TGCAGTGCTAGGGAAATGAACACTGAAGCTTTCTTT
CSAREMNTEAFF
>TRBV27|TRBJ1-5|-|-
TGTGCCAGCAGTCGTACAGGGAATCAGCCCCAGCATTTT
CASSRTGNQPQHF
>TRBV9|TRBJ2-3|-|-
TGTGCCAGCACCGCGGAGGGTTATTCCACAGATACGCAGTATTTT
CASTAEGYSTDTQYF
>TRBV2|TRBJ1-1|few|-
TGTGCCAGCATGAATAGGGGACTCATGAACACTGAAGCTTTCTTT
CASMNRGLMNTEAFF
>TRBV10-3|TRBJ2-5|-|TRBD1
TGTGCCATCAGTGAGTCCGGGACAGGGAAAGAGACCCAGTACTTC
CAISESGTGKETQYF
>TRBV29-1|TRBJ1-2|-|TRBD1
TGCAGCGTTGAAGAGACAGGGGGCTATGGCTACACCTTC
CSVEETGGYGYTF
>TRBV20-1|TRBJ2-1|-|TRBD2
TGCAGTGCTAAACGACTAGCGGGGGAAAAAGGTGAGCAGTTCTTC
CSAKRLAGEKGEQFF
>TRBV5-6|TRBJ1-2|-|-
TGTGCCAGCAGCTTCAACAGCCCTGGCTACACCTTC
CASSFNSPGYTF
>TRBV9|TRBJ1-6|-|-
TGTGCCAGCAGCCCCTTTGGAGGAGATAATTCACCCCTCCACTTT
CASSPFGGDNSPLHF
>TRBV7-8|TRBJ1-6|few|-
TGTGCCAGCAGCCAATACTCCATCCCCACCGCGGAGGGGAAGTTTCGTCCCCTCCACTTT
CASSQYSIPTAEGKFRPLHF
>TRBV20-1|TRBJ1-1|few|TRBD1
TGCAGTGCTAGCCCCCCCCAGGGGGTCACTGAAGCTTTCTTT
CSASPPQGVTEAFF
>TRBV29-1|TRBJ2-4|few|-
TGCAGCGTTGCTGTAGCCAAAAACATTCAGTACTTC
CSVAVAKNIQYF
>TRBV30|TRBJ1-1|-|-
TGTGCCTGGAGTGTAGTCGGGGGAGGAGGTGAAGCTTTCTTT
CAWSVVGGGGEAFF
>TRBV6-1|TRBJ2-6|-|-
TGTGCCAGCAGTAAAAGACGGAGCTCTGGGGCCAACGTCCTGACTTTC
CASSKRRSSGANVLTF
>TRBV15|TRBJ1-1|few|TRBD1
TGTGCCACCAGCAGAGGGAGGGGGCTGGACACTGAAGCTTTCTTT
CATSRGRGLDTEAFF
>TRBV24-1|TRBJ2-2|few|-
TGTGCCACCAGTGATTGGGGACGGTCGAACACCGGGGAGCTGTTTTTT
CATSDWGRSNTGELFF
>TRBV6-5|TRBJ1-2|few|-
TGTGCCAGCAGTTACCTCTCGACGTATGGCTACACCTTC
CASSYLSTYGYTF
>TRBV6-5|TRBJ2-1|-|-
TGTGCCAGCAGTTACGGAAGAAATGAGCAGTTCTTC
CASSYGRNEQFF
>TRBV5-1|TRBJ1-2|-|-
TGCGCCAGCAGCTTGGACAACTTTAGTCTGGGCGGCTACACCTTC
CASSLDNFSLGGYTF
>TRBV20-1|TRBJ2-1|-|-
TGCAGTGCTGCTAGGACTGCGCTGGGTTCGGAGCAGTTCTTC
CSAARTALGSEQFF
>TRBV7-9|TRBJ1-2|-|-
TGTGCCAGCAGCTCAGGGTTGGACGGCTACACCTTC
CASSSGLDGYTF
>TRBV12-3/TRBV12-4|TRBJ1-5|few|TRBD1
TGTGCCAGCAGCCCTGACAGGGGGCAACAGCCCCAGCATTTT
CASSPDRGQQPQHF
>TRBV5-6|TRBJ1-1|once|-
TGTGCCAGTTCGCTGGGTAGACATCTGAACACTGAAGCTTTCTTT
CASSLGRHLNTEAFF
>TRBV5-1|TRBJ1-2|-|-
TGCGCCAGCAGCCTCCGGGAGGATGCACATGGCTACACCTTC
CASSLREDAHGYTF
>TRBV6-1|TRBJ1-5|-|TRBD1
TGTGCCAGCAGGCCAGGGGGCATAGGAGGTAGCAATCAGCCCCAGCATTTT
CASRPGGIGGSNQPQHF
>TRBV7-8|TRBJ2-7|-|-
TGTGCCAGCAGCTTAGACGGTACCCTCTCCTACGAGCAGTACTTC
CASSLDGTLSYEQYF